This TCR beta chain was profiled in a study of blood T cell repertoires in COVID-19 (TCRdb year 2020). In terms of the full investigation: Collaborator samples came from the United States, Italy and Spain and covered acute and convalescent phases of COVID-19. The samples were drawn from two sources: the first 160 participants of the ongoing ImmuneRACE study, and 950 to 1,500 subjects contributed by 6 global collaborators. The dataset comprised deeply sampled blood TCRbeta repertoires from subjects exposed to, actively infected with, or recovered from COVID-19. A de-identified subject ID, COVID-19 status, age in years and sex were almost always included in the sample metadata. A freely available public database, intended as a resource for researchers studying the immune response to SARS-CoV-2, is where the repertoires were released. The material from the prospective study consisted of cDNA or gDNA derived from T cells, B-cell-depleted T cells, or PBMCs. HLA class I and class II types, where available, came from metadata supplied by the sample provider rather than from assay-based typing. Study-level results and caveats: How much clinical and demographic metadata was included differed by source and by participant, and the metadata was provided uncurated.

TCRbeta CDR3 regions were amplified from genomic DNA using the immunoSEQ Assay, a bias-controlled multiplex PCR. As for the original processing: The number of nucleated cells in each sample was estimated by amplification of reference gene primers within the assay. Sequence reads were collapsed and filtered to measure the absolute abundance of every unique TCRbeta CDR3 rearrangement. For each sample, productive Simpson clonality was calculated as the square root of Simpson's diversity index over productive rearrangements. The clones in this table, taken by TCRdb from immuneACCESS, are in-frame only. Not every clone is retained; where verified, under half of the shortfall comes from an unresolved V gene, and the cause of the rest is unknown. V and J calls plus clone size are reproduced from that table; the DNA served to infer D and trimming. The table for this sample lists around 260,000 clones; 90% to 95% of them were counted only once. The ten largest clones add up to 2.2% of the sample.

About this clone itself: No cognate antigen has been identified for it. No much larger clone is present one base from it, and per-base qualities are unavailable.

One collaborating source in Seattle enrolled patients while the patients were actively infected and followed the patients over time throughout the course of disease. Whole blood was collected in K2EDTA tubes by collaborating institutions according to the institutions' own protocols. For TCRbeta analysis, collaborator samples were shipped as frozen whole blood, as isolated PBMCs, or as DNA extracted from either sample type. The TCR sequence derives from a woman in her 30s with COVID-19, enrolled during active disease. What was sequenced was peripheral blood.

The nucleotide sequence is TGCGCCAGCACCAGGGACTATAAAAGCGGGAGGTCTAGCACAGATACGCAGTATTTT. This yields the protein CASTRDYKSGRSSTDTQYF. The chain links TRBV10-1 with TRBJ2-3; 9 junctional bases match TRBD2. Spanning cysteine to phenylalanine, the CDR3 consists of 19 amino acids. Solely the CDR3 DNA is kept, with 57 bases framed from the first base. Trimming takes 7 bases off V and 0 bases off J; junction bases not matched to a gene: 17. CDR1 WNHNN and CDR2 SYGVQD were looked up in the germline V gene (reference sequence).